Shown below are 25 T cell receptor beta chains from a single sample sequenced in a study of control samples from healthy donors and cancer patients. TCRdb's copy holds only in-frame clones and misses some; the assay was immunoSEQ multiplex PCR. The sample lists 130,000 or so clones; 88% were seen once. Input material: blood. These receptors came from a man in his fifties or sixties in good health.

The chain combines TRBV7-9 with TRBJ2-3; D uncertain. The CDR3 is 16 amino acids. V was shortened by 1 base and J by 1 base, with 12 bases between the two germline ends. The germline V gene encodes CDR1 SEHNR and CDR2 FQNEAQ (reference sequence). CDR3 loop: CASSLVAPSGTDTQYF. The CDR3 nucleotides are TGTGCCAGCAGCTTAGTGGCACCCTCTGGCACAGATACGCAGTATTTT.

On this clone: The sample has other DNA sequences that encode this CDR3 too. The J gene is TRBJ1-5, the V gene TRBV30, with 10 bases identical to TRBD1. The CDR3 sequence is 14 residues long. With 1 base clipped from V and 4 bases from J, the junction kept 1 base outside the gene matches. Germline V lookup: CDR1 GTSNPN, CDR2 SVGIG (reference sequence). The DNA for the CDR3 is TGTGCCTGGAGTGGACAGGGGGCTAATCAGCCCCAGCATTTT. The encoded protein is CAWSGQGANQPQHF.

The V and J genes are TRBV12-5 and TRBJ1-2, with a possible D match to TRBD1 (6 bases). Germline CDR1 and CDR2: LGHNT and FRNRAP. V lost 7 bases, J lost 4 bases, and 10 bases lay in between. The CDR3 spans 12 residues. CDR3 amino acids: CASAQDSYGYTF. The DNA of the CDR3 is TGTGCTAGTGCCCAGGACAGCTATGGCTACACCTTC. The variable domain in full, with the rest retrieved from reference TRBV12-5 and TRBJ1-2, is DARVTQTPRHKVTEMGQEVTMRCQPILGHNTVFWYRQTMMQGLELLAYFRNRAPLDDSGMPKDRFSAEMPDATLATLKIQPSEPRDSAVYFCASAQDSYGYTFGSGTRLTVV.

The chain links TRBV10-1 to TRBJ2-5; D possibly matches TRBD1 or TRBD2 (5 bases each). This CDR3 region has 14 residues. The V gene lost 4 bases and the J gene lost 5 bases, with 14 bases spanning the gap. Germline CDR1 is WNHNN and CDR2 is SYGVQD (reference sequence). The CDR3 here is CASSAGLGRETQYF. The CDR3 nucleotides read TGCGCCAGCAGTGCAGGGCTGGGACGGGAGACCCAGTACTTC.

V is TRBV7-9 and J is TRBJ1-3; D possibly corresponds to TRBD1 (6 bases). The ends were cut back, 7 bases at V and 2 bases at J, with 15 bases in the middle. CDR3 size: 15 residues. Germline V lookup: CDR1 SEHNR, CDR2 FQNEAQ (reference sequence). CDR3 residues: CASTDPTGTGNTIYF. DNA of the CDR3: TGTGCCAGCACCGATCCTACAGGGACTGGAAACACCATATATTTT.

The rearrangement joins TRBV30 to TRBJ1-3, with no clear D. CDR3 size: 15 residues. Germline assignment: CDR1 GTSNPN and CDR2 SVGIG (reference sequence). V was cut by 3 bases and J by 4 bases, with 16 bases left in between. The CDR3 loop is CAWSPSSLQGNTIYF. The CDR3, as DNA: TGTGCCTGGAGCCCCTCCTCATTACAGGGAAACACCATATATTTT.

The CDR3: CASSLSPSGGVHEQYF. CDR3 coding DNA: TGTGCCAGCAGTTTATCCCCTAGCGGGGGGGTCCACGAGCAGTACTTC. The V gene is TRBV27, the J gene TRBJ2-7; 12 bases align to TRBD2. The CDR3 is 16 residues long. V dropped 0 bases and J dropped 5; count of bases not matched to a gene: 5. CDR1 is MNHEY, CDR2 SMNVEV, per germline (reference sequence).

The rearrangement links TRBV27 to TRBJ2-7; D uncertain. This CDR3 is 13 amino acids long. CDR1 is MNHEY and CDR2 is SMNVEV in the germline V gene (reference sequence). The V end lost 4 bases, the J end lost 0 bases, and 7 bases lay between the germline ends. As DNA, the CDR3 is TGTGCCAGCAGTTATATCGGCTCCTACGAGCAGTACTTC. The encoded protein is CASSYIGSYEQYF.

V is TRBV18 and J is TRBJ2-7; TRBD2 matches at 8 bases. J lost 6 bases, V lost 2 bases, and 3 bases had no gene match. Looked up from germline, CDR1 is KGHSH and CDR2 is LQKENI. CDR3 length: 13 amino acids. This CDR3 reads CASSPSGGFEQYF. The CDR3 DNA is TGTGCCAGCTCACCATCGGGGGGGTTCGAGCAGTACTTC. The variable domain in full, with the rest retrieved from reference TRBV18 and TRBJ2-7, is NAGVMQNPRHLVRRRGQEARLRCSPMKGHSHVYWYRQLPEEGLKFMVYLQKENIIDESGMPKERFSAEFPKEGPSILRIQQVVRGDSAAYFCASSPSGGFEQYFGPGTRLTVT.

The chain has TRBV5-6 and TRBJ2-1; 9 positions agree with TRBD1. Germline V lookup: CDR1 SGHDT, CDR2 YYEEEE. There are 15 residues in the CDR3. The V gene end was trimmed by 1 base and the J gene end by 4 bases; junction bases not matched to a gene: 3. The CDR3 DNA follows: TGTGCCAGCAGCTTGATAGGGACAGGGTACAATGAGCAGTTCTTC. It is translated as CASSLIGTGYNEQFF.

The chain has TRBV19 and TRBJ1-5; D gene ambiguous. V was cut by 2 bases and J by 5 bases, with 7 bases left in between. Germline loops: CDR1 LNHDA, CDR2 SQIVND (reference sequence). The CDR3 totals 13 residues. The CDR3 nucleotides are TGTGCCAGTAGTATACGGAGGGATCAGCCCCAGCATTTT. As protein: CASSIRRDQPQHF.

The V and J genes are TRBV7-3 and TRBJ2-7; 9 bases fit TRBD1. Losses at the gene ends were 1 base for V and 2 bases for J; bases not matched to a gene: 3. CDR1 and CDR2 from the germline V gene are SGHTA and FQGTGA. CDR3 length: 15 amino acids. The CDR3 sequence: CASSLMTGGAYEQYF. The CDR3 nucleotides read TGTGCCAGCAGCTTAATGACAGGGGGAGCCTACGAGCAGTACTTC.

A single count supports this clone. The chain links TRBV5-4 to TRBJ2-4, with 13 nucleotides matching TRBD2. Germline V gene lookup returns CDR1 SGHNT and CDR2 YYREEE (reference sequence). The CDR3 is 16 amino acids. J gave up 6 bases and V 1 base, and 4 bases lay outside the gene matches. The CDR3 sequence is CASSLTSGGARNIQYF. The CDR3 nucleotides read TGTGCCAGCAGCTTGACTAGCGGGGGGGCTCGAAACATTCAGTACTTC. The full variable domain, completed using reference TRBV5-4 and TRBJ2-4, is ETGVTQSPTHLIKTRGQQVTLRCSSQSGHNTVSWYQQALGQGPQFIFQYYREEENGRGNFPPRFSGLQFPNYSSELNVNALELDDSALYLCASSLTSGGARNIQYFGAGTRLSVL.

This chain links TRBV7-3 with TRBJ2-3; D gene unclear. The CDR3 has 12 residues. CDR1 and CDR2 from the germline V gene are SGHTA and FQGTGA. Trimming stripped 5 bases from V and 7 bases from J, with 10 bases between. The DNA of the CDR3 is TGTGCCAGCAGCCCCAACATCCATACGCAGTATTTT. Translated: CASSPNIHTQYF.

The genes are TRBV7-5 and TRBJ2-1; the table calls TRBD2, which could not be checked here. TRBV7-5 is a recognized pseudogene. This CDR3 comprises 18 residues. CDR3 nucleotides: TGTGTCAGAAGCTTCTCCCGCGGGGGCCTGGTAACCTACAATGAGCAGTTCTTC. This gives the protein CVRSFSRGGLVTYNEQFF.

CDR3 residues: CATSREIAGEAFF. The CDR3 DNA is TGTGCCACCAGCAGAGAAATCGCAGGTGAAGCTTTCTTT. The chain recombines TRBV15 with TRBJ1-1; D remains unclear. The CDR3 totals 13 residues. CDR1 is LNHNV, CDR2 YYDKDF, per germline (reference sequence). Trimming left V 0 bases short and J 7 bases short, with 9 bases between. Based on the CDR3 plus reference TRBV15 and TRBJ1-1, the full variable domain is DAMVIQNPRYQVTQFGKPVTLSCSQTLNHNVMYWYQQKSSQAPKLLFHYYDKDFNNEADTPDNFQSRRPNTSFCFLDIRSPGLGDTAMYLCATSREIAGEAFFGQGTRLTVV.

This sequence joins TRBV30 and TRBJ2-3, with D perhaps matching TRBD1 (5 bases). The V end lost 3 bases, the J end lost 2 bases, and 18 bases lay between the germline ends. The CDR3 is 16 amino acids. Germline CDR1 GTSNPN, CDR2 SVGIG (reference sequence). The CDR3 reads CAWSMKTARPTDTQYF. Written as DNA, the CDR3 is TGTGCCTGGAGCATGAAGACAGCGAGACCCACAGATACGCAGTATTTT.

The gene calls are TRBV28 and TRBJ1-2; 8 bases line up with TRBD1. The J segment lost 3 bases and the V segment lost 5 bases, leaving 14 bases of the junction unmatched. The CDR3 is made up of 17 amino acids. In germline, CDR1 is MDHEN, CDR2 SYDVKM. Here the CDR3 DNA reads TGTGCCAGCAGTCTAATATCACCCCACAGGGGGGACTATGGCTACACCTTC. It is translated as CASSLISPHRGDYGYTF.

The chain recombines TRBV24-1 with TRBJ2-1; D assignment may be TRBD1 or TRBD2 (5 bases each). V gave up 7 bases and J gave up 1 base, with 10 bases separating them. The CDR3 is 14 amino acids. Germline V gene sequence: CDR1 KGHDR, CDR2 SFDVKD. The CDR3 protein is CATRGRESYNEQFF. The CDR3 region has the DNA TGTGCCACCAGAGGCAGGGAGTCCTACAATGAGCAGTTCTTC.

The J gene is TRBJ2-3, the V gene TRBV6-4, with 8 bases lining up with TRBD1. The CDR3 covers 15 residues. Germline CDR1 and CDR2: MRHNA and SNTAGT. The V gene end was trimmed by 6 bases and the J gene end by 6 bases; junction bases not matched to a gene: 11. CDR3: CASSDPGTGYDTQYF. DNA of the CDR3: TGTGCCAGCAGCGATCCCGGGACAGGATACGATACGCAGTATTTT.

The count of this clone is one. The chain combines TRBV28 with TRBJ1-2, with D perhaps matching TRBD1 (5 bases). Between the trimmed V and J ends, which lost 10 bases and 9 bases, there was a span of 39 bases. CDR1 and CDR2 from the germline V gene are MDHEN and SYDVKM. This CDR3 region has 19 residues. CDR3 sequence (DNA): TGTGCCACGTACTCAAGGACCGGGACCTTTCTAATCGGAGGAGATCGCTACACCTTC. Translating gives CATYSRTGTFLIGGDRYTF.

CDR3 nucleotides: TGTGCCAGCAGTTTATTAGGAGGGGCGGAGACCCAGTACTTC. Its protein is CASSLLGGAETQYF. V and J are TRBV28 and TRBJ2-5; D is perhaps TRBD2 (6 bases). V was trimmed by 1 base and J by 5 bases, leaving 11 bases between them. CDR3 length equals 14 residues. The germline V gene encodes CDR1 MDHEN and CDR2 SYDVKM. Full variable domain (missing parts from reference TRBV28 and TRBJ2-5): DVKVTQSSRYLVKRTGEKVFLECVQDMDHENMFWYRQDPGLGLRLIYFSYDVKMKEKGDIPEGYSVSREKKERFSLILESASTNQTSMYLCASSLLGGAETQYFGPGTRLLVL.

V is TRBV24-1 and J is TRBJ2-3; D perhaps matches TRBD1 (6 bases). Looked up from germline, CDR1 is KGHDR and CDR2 is SFDVKD. V lost 3 bases and J 3 bases, leaving 18 bases between the germline ends. This CDR3 contains 17 residues. CDR3 bases: TGTGCCACCAGTGATACCACAGGGATCGGCTCGACAGATACGCAGTATTTT. This codes for CATSDTTGIGSTDTQYF.

V gene TRBV11-2 combines with J gene TRBJ2-2; no reliable D call. The CDR3 has 14 amino acids. Between the trimmed V and J ends, which lost 1 base and 6 bases, there was a span of 9 bases. Germline V gene sequence: CDR1 SGHAT, CDR2 FQNNGV. CDR3 bases: TGTGCCAGCAGCTTAGGATTTGGGGCCGGGGAGCTGTTTTTT. This sequence encodes CASSLGFGAGELFF.

The genes are TRBV19 and TRBJ2-1; 8 nucleotides align to TRBD1. J was trimmed by 1 base and V by 3 bases; bases with no gene match: 2. CDR1 and CDR2 (germline): LNHDA, SQIVND (reference sequence). This CDR3 region has 15 residues. DNA of the CDR3: TGTGCCAGTAGTATCTGGACAGGGTCCTACAATGAGCAGTTCTTC. This sequence encodes CASSIWTGSYNEQFF.